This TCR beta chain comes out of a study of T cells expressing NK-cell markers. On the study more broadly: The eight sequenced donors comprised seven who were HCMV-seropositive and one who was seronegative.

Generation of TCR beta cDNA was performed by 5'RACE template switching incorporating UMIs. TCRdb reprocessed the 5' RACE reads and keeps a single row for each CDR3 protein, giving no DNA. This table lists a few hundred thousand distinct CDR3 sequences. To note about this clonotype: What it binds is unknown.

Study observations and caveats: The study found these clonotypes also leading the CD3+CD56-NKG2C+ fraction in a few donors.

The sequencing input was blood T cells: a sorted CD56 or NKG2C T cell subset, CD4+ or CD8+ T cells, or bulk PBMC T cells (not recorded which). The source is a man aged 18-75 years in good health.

This CDR3 reads CASSSAGTSGNEQFF. This chain joins TRBV6-1 and TRBJ2-1; TCRdb calls TRBD2, which cannot be checked without DNA. This CDR3 region has 15 residues. Germline V gene sequence: CDR1 MNHNS, CDR2 SASEGT.